This T cell receptor beta chain was identified in a study of blood T cell repertoires in COVID-19. Study information: Italy, Spain and the United States were the sources of the convalescent and acute COVID-19 samples.

The study assigned cohorts using participant-reported clinical history. Produced via immunoSEQ multiplex PCR; TCRdb's table is partial and in-frame only. The data show under 200,000 clones, with approximately 84% seen just once and about 6% held by the top ten. V was cut by 5 bases and J by 5 bases, with 13 bases left in between. The CDR3 length is 13 residues. Germline loops: CDR1 MNHEY, CDR2 SMNVEV (reference sequence). The sequencing input was PBMCs or T cells enriched from blood (not recorded which). The rearrangement joins TRBV27 to TRBJ2-7; D may be TRBD1 (6 bases). The sequence came from a woman between 35 and 50 years old with acute COVID-19. CDR3: CASSEGHSNEQYF. The CDR3 nucleotides read TGTGCCAGCAGTGAGGGACATTCCAACGAGCAGTACTTC.